This T cell receptor (beta chain) is drawn from a study of monozygotic twins with cystic fibrosis. Across the study: Libraries were built from approximately 3 micrograms of fragmented DNA using roughly 15 PCR cycles. Whole-study results and caveats: J usage was most co-twin-similar in 8 of 16 pairs, V in 13. Low clonality (median around 0.0094) suggested a mostly naive repertoire.

As to this clone: Its target is not known.

Trimming took 3 bases from V and 0 from J, leaving 15 bases between them. Looked up from germline, CDR1 is SGHNT and CDR2 is YYREEE (reference sequence). CDR3 length: 17 residues. Assay: immunoSEQ multiplex PCR; the TCRdb copy retains only in-frame clones and omits some. The data hold 9,500 or so clones, with 98% observed a single time. Sequences were obtained from blood. This receptor was taken from a girl aged 2-10 years with cystic fibrosis. The chain joins TRBV5-4 to TRBJ2-2; D might be TRBD2 (6 bases). The CDR3 sequence is CASSSSIAVANTGELFF. The CDR3 nucleotides read TGTGCCAGCAGCTCAAGCATAGCGGTAGCGAACACCGGGGAGCTGTTTTTT.